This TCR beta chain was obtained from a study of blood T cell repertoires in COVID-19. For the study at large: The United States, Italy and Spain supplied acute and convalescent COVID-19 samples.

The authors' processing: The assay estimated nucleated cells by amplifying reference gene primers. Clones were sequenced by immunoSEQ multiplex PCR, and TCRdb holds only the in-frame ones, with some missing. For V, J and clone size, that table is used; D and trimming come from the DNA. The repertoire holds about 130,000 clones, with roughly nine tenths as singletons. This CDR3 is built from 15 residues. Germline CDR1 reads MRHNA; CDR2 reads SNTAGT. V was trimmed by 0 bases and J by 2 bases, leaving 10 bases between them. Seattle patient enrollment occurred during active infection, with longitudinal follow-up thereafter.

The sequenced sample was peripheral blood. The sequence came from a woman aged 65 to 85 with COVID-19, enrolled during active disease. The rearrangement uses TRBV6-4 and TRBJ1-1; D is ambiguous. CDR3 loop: CASSDSKQFNTEAFF. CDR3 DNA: TGTGCCAGCAGTGACTCAAAACAGTTTAACACTGAAGCTTTCTTT.